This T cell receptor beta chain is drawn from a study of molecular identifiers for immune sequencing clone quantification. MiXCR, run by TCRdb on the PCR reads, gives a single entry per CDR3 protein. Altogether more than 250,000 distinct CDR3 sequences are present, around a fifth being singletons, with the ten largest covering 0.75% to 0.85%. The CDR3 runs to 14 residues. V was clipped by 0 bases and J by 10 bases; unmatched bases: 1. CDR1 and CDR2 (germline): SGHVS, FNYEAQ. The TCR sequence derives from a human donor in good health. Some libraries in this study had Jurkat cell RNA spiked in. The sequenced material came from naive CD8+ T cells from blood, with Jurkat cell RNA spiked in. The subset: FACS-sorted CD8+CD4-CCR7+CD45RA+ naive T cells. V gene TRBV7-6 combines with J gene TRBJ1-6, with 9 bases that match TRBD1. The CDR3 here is CASSLATGGSPLHF. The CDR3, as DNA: TGTGCCAGCAGCTTAGCGACAGGGGGATCACCCCTCCACTTT.